The sequence of this T cell receptor beta chain was determined in a study of blood T cell repertoires in COVID-19. Libraries were prepared by immunoSEQ multiplex PCR; TCRdb keeps only in-frame clonotypes and omits some of them. The sample carries more than 250,000 clones, around 90% recorded once. This CDR3 region has 13 residues. V dropped 0 bases and J dropped 2 bases, with 5 bases sitting between them. The germline gives CDR1 SGHTA, CDR2 FQGTGA. The V and J genes are TRBV7-3 and TRBJ2-7; no clear D gene. Sequenced sample: PBMCs or T cells enriched from blood (not recorded which). This TCR came from a woman younger than 45 who had recovered from COVID-19. The CDR3 DNA reads as TGTGCCAGCAGCTTAACGTCCACCTACGAGCAGTACTTC. It is translated as CASSLTSTYEQYF.